This T cell receptor (beta chain) was observed in a study of cytomegalovirus exposure and HLA in healthy donors. Study observations and caveats: In a later analysis, most CMV-associated TCR beta chains appeared HLA-restricted.

Notes on this clone: Antigen specificity is unknown.

PCR was performed using 60 Vbeta and 13 Jbeta primers. Produced via immunoSEQ multiplex PCR; TCRdb's table is partial and in-frame only. The sample has 150,000 to 200,000 clones, 80% to 90% seen once. The V gene's germline CDR1 is SGHVS and CDR2 FNYEAQ. The CDR3 sequence is 13 residues long. The V gene lost 5 bases and the J gene lost 6 bases, with 12 bases spanning the gap. This clonotype was sampled from a man in his late teens or twenties in good health and CMV-seropositive. The material sequenced was PBMCs. The V call is TRBV7-6, the J call TRBJ2-3; D gene uncertain. The CDR3 nucleotides are TGTGCCAGCAGCCCAAACCCTAAGGATACGCAGTATTTT. Protein product: CASSPNPKDTQYF.